These 6 T cell receptor beta chains originate from one sample sequenced in a study of persistence of HIV-infected CD4 T cells (dated by TCRdb to about 2020). What these receptors recognize is not known. The treatment or condition label, read with the paper, signifies: suppressive antiretroviral therapy. Cells were stimulated with a pool of overlapping HIV-1 Gag 15-mer peptides at 0.95 to 1 ug per peptide per mL. Nonresponding CD40L-negative CD69-negative CD45RO-high memory CD4+ T cells were sorted as memory populations depleted of antigen-responding cells. TCRbeta repertoires were sequenced from genomic DNA with the immunoSEQ hsTCRB assay version 4 in survey mode. Held by TCRdb, this immuneACCESS table contains in-frame sequences only and omits some clones. Under half of the omission traces to an unresolved V gene where checked; the cause of the rest is unknown. This sample comprises about 35,000 clones, about 83% of them detected only once. The biggest ten clones account for around 5.9% of the sample.

The starting material was cultured CD4+ T cells from PBMCs, obtained from a patient who received antiretroviral therapy. This specimen's cell subset or site label, per the study, means: CD40L-CD69- CD45RO-high memory CD4 T cells not responding to Gag peptides. These receptors all stem from an adult with HIV. The donor label of this sample is uncertain.

CDR3 nucleotides: TGTGCCAGCTCACCCGGCGGGGCTGCCAATTCACCCCTCCACTTT. It is translated as CASSPGGAANSPLHF. The V gene is TRBV18, the J gene TRBJ1-6; D possibly corresponds to TRBD1 (5 bases). Trimming removed 3 bases from V and 7 bases from J, with 13 bases in between. This CDR3 is built from 15 residues. Germline V gene sequence: CDR1 KGHSH, CDR2 LQKENI.

The rearrangement uses TRBV27 and TRBJ2-3; D perhaps matches TRBD1 (6 bases). The CDR3 loop spans 18 amino acids. V lost 1 base and J lost 3, with 20 bases in between. The germline gives CDR1 MNHEY, CDR2 SMNVEV (reference sequence). DNA for the CDR3: TGTGCCAGCAGTTTATACCCCTCGGGCAGGGGAAGGACAGATACGCAGTATTTT. Translation gives CASSLYPSGRGRTDTQYF.

V usage is TRBV2 and J usage is TRBJ1-3; no firm D call. CDR3 size: 14 residues. In germline, CDR1 is SNHLY, CDR2 FYNNEI. V was pared by 8 bases and J by 0 bases, with 11 bases between. The CDR3 region has the DNA TGTGCCAGCCACGTGGAGGTCTCTGGAAACACCATATATTTT. This encodes CASHVEVSGNTIYF. The whole variable domain, filled in from reference TRBV2 and TRBJ1-3, reads EPEVTQTPSHQVTQMGQEVILRCVPISNHLYFYWYRQILGQKVEFLVSFYNNEISEKSEIFDDQFSVERPDGSNFTLKIRSTKLEDSAMYFCASHVEVSGNTIYFGEGSWLTVV.

This clone was picked up a small number of times. The chain carries TRBV7-3 and TRBJ2-3; 7 bases match TRBD1. Trimming took 3 bases from V and 1 from J; bases not matched to a gene: 7. CDR1 and CDR2 from the germline V gene are SGHTA and FQGTGA. The CDR3 contains 16 residues. The CDR3, as DNA: TGTGCCAGCAGCTTCGGGTACAGGGGTGGCACAGATACGCAGTATTTT. It is translated as CASSFGYRGGTDTQYF. Combining the CDR3 with reference TRBV7-3 and TRBJ2-3 gives the whole variable domain GAGVSQTPSNKVTEKGKYVELRCDPISGHTALYWYRQSLGQGPEFLIYFQGTGAADDSGLPNDRFFAVRPEGSVSTLKIQRTERGDSAVYLCASSFGYRGGTDTQYFGPGTRLTVL.

CDR3 DNA: TGTGCCAGCAGTGAGGTGGGGGCTACTAATGAAAAACTGTTTTTT. This translates into CASSEVGATNEKLFF. The genes are TRBV2 and TRBJ1-4, with a possible D match to TRBD1 (6 bases). This CDR3 has 15 amino acids. V lost 3 bases and J lost 2, with 10 bases in between. Germline V gives CDR1 SNHLY, CDR2 FYNNEI.

The J gene is TRBJ2-3, the V gene TRBV28, with 9 bases that match TRBD2. The CDR3 is made up of 16 amino acids. Germline V CDR1 and CDR2: MDHEN, SYDVKM. Germline trimming cut 8 bases from V and 3 bases from J; bases unmatched to any gene: 12. The CDR3 sequence is CASLLWASGETDTQYF. CDR3 DNA: TGTGCCAGCCTCCTATGGGCTAGCGGGGAGACAGATACGCAGTATTTT.